These 3 T cell receptor beta chains came from one sample sequenced in a study of blood T cell repertoires in COVID-19. Profiling relied on immunoSEQ multiplex PCR, and the TCRdb table lists in-frame clones only, not all of them. The sample has roughly 200,000 clones; approximately 78% are singletons. Sequencing input: peripheral blood. These receptors came from a woman older than 75 with COVID-19, enrolled during active disease.

Only one count was recorded for this clone. Here the CDR3 DNA reads TGTGCCAGCTCGCCCGGGACAGGGCCTAGAGAGACCCAGTACTTC. Translation gives CASSPGTGPRETQYF. This chain joins TRBV18 and TRBJ2-5; 9 bases map to TRBD1. Per germline, CDR1 KGHSH and CDR2 LQKENI. This CDR3 comprises 15 residues. V was pared by 6 bases and J by 4 bases, with 9 bases of the junction left unmatched.

The genes are TRBV19 and TRBJ1-6; no reliable D call. This CDR3 region has 15 residues. Trimming left V 7 bases short and J 0 bases short, with 10 bases between. Germline CDR1 is LNHDA and CDR2 is SQIVND (reference sequence). Here the CDR3 reads CASKEGSSYNSPLHF. The CDR3, as DNA: TGTGCCAGTAAAGAAGGGAGCTCCTATAATTCACCCCTCCACTTT.

The V call is TRBV5-1, the J call TRBJ1-2, with D uncertain. CDR3 length: 15 amino acids. V was trimmed by 4 bases and J by 0 bases, leaving 13 bases between them. In germline, CDR1 is SGHRS, CDR2 YFSETQ. The CDR3 coding sequence is TGCGCCAGCAGCCTAGAGGGCAGAACTAACTATGGCTACACCTTC. Protein sequence: CASSLEGRTNYGYTF.